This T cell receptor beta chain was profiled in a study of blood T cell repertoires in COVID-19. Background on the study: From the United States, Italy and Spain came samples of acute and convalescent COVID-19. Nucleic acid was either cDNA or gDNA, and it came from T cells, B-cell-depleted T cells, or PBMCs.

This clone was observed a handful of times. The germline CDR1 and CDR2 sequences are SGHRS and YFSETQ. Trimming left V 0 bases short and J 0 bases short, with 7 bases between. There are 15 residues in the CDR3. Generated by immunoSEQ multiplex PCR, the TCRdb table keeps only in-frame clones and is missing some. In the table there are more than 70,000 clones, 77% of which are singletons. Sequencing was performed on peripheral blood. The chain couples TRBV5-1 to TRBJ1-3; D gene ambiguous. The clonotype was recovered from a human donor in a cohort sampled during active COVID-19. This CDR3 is CASSLVGDSGNTIYF. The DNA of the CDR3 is TGCGCCAGCAGCTTGGTGGGAGACTCTGGAAACACCATATATTTT.